Shown below are 31 T cell receptor beta chains from a single sample sequenced in a study of blood T cell repertoires in COVID-19. Profiling relied on immunoSEQ multiplex PCR, and the TCRdb table lists in-frame clones only, not all of them. The repertoire holds approximately 120,000 clones, over 55% seen once, with roughly 2.2% in the top ten. Input material: peripheral blood. The receptors were sampled from a woman in her 70s with acute or convalescent COVID-19.

This clone was picked up one time. The genes are TRBV18 and TRBJ1-1; 9 nucleotides line up with TRBD1. With V trimmed by 3 bases and J by 0 bases, 5 bases remained unmatched. Germline V gene data show CDR1 as KGHSH and CDR2 as LQKENI. The CDR3 runs 16 residues. CDR3 nucleotide sequence: TGTGCCAGCTCACCTACACAGGGGGCGGTGAACACTGAAGCTTTCTTT. Its protein product is CASSPTQGAVNTEAFF.

There are a few counts of this clone. V gene TRBV2 combines with J gene TRBJ2-1; TRBD2 is a possible D gene (5 bases). Trimming took off 2 bases at V and 7 bases at J, with 18 bases between the two ends. This CDR3 has 16 amino acids. Germline lookup yields CDR1 SNHLY and CDR2 FYNNEI. This CDR3 is CASSEMVRRARNEQFF. The CDR3 coding sequence is TGTGCCAGCAGTGAAATGGTTAGGCGGGCGAGAAATGAGCAGTTCTTC.

The CDR3 region is CASSQTGTAYGYTF. CDR3 sequence (DNA): TGCGCCAGCAGCCAAACCGGGACAGCGTATGGCTACACCTTC. The chain is built from TRBV4-1 and TRBJ1-2; 7 bases fit TRBD1. This CDR3 is built from 14 residues. The V gene end was trimmed by 2 bases and the J gene end by 5 bases; junction bases not matched to a gene: 5. Germline V gene data show CDR1 as MGHRA and CDR2 as YSYEKL.

The rearrangement joins TRBV12-3 or TRBV12-4 to TRBJ2-7; 7 bases align to TRBD2. This CDR3 has 13 residues. V was pared by 6 bases and J by 0 bases, with 2 bases of the junction left unmatched. CDR3: CASRGGSSYEQYF. The CDR3 DNA reads as TGTGCCAGCAGAGGCGGGAGCTCCTACGAGCAGTACTTC.

The sample holds a few counts of this clone. For the CDR3, the DNA is TGTGCCAGCAGCCACGGACAGGGGCTGAACACTGAAGCTTTCTTT. Translated: CASSHGQGLNTEAFF. The V and J genes are TRBV3-1 (or the pseudogene TRBV3-2) and TRBJ1-1; 9 bases line up with TRBD1. The CDR3 length is 15 residues. The germline V gene encodes CDR1 LGHDT and CDR2 YNNKEL (reference sequence). With 3 bases clipped from V and 0 bases from J, the junction kept 2 bases outside the gene matches.

V and J are TRBV9 and TRBJ2-1; tentatively, D is TRBD2 (5 bases). The V gene lost 0 bases and the J gene lost 0 bases, with 7 bases spanning the gap. The CDR3 runs to 15 residues. The V gene's germline CDR1 is SGDLS and CDR2 YYNGEE. The CDR3 here is CASSVVGSSYNEQFF. The CDR3 bases are TGTGCCAGCAGCGTAGTAGGGAGCTCCTACAATGAGCAGTTCTTC.

The chain carries TRBV5-1 and TRBJ1-2, with 10 bases aligning to TRBD1. CDR3 length: 14 residues. The germline CDR1 and CDR2 sequences are SGHRS and YFSETQ. With 0 bases clipped from V and 7 bases from J, the junction kept 3 bases outside the gene matches. The CDR3 loop is CASSLEDRGVGYTF. The CDR3 bases are TGCGCCAGCAGCTTGGAGGACAGGGGGGTTGGCTACACCTTC.

V is TRBV5-5 and J is TRBJ2-3; perhaps TRBD2 as D (5 bases). Germline-derived CDR1 and CDR2 are SGHKS and YYEKEE (reference sequence). Trimming removed 4 bases at V and 5 bases at J, with 20 bases between. The CDR3 extends over 16 amino acids. The CDR3 nucleotides read TGTGCCAGCAGCCCCCTTAACGAGGGAGAATTAGATACGCAGTATTTT. Amino acids: CASSPLNEGELDTQYF. Complete variable domain (other parts from reference TRBV5-5 and TRBJ2-3): DAGVTQSPTHLIKTRGQQVTLRCSPISGHKSVSWYQQVLGQGPQFIFQYYEKEERGRGNFPDRFSARQFPNYSSELNVNALLLGDSALYLCASSPLNEGELDTQYFGPGTRLTVL.

As DNA, the CDR3 is TGCAGCGTTGCGCGGCAGGGTAACATTCAGTACTTC. The encoded protein is CSVARQGNIQYF. This rearrangement joins TRBV29-1 to TRBJ2-4; a possible D gene is TRBD1 (5 bases). The CDR3 has 12 amino acids. Trimming took 4 bases from V and 7 from J, leaving 11 bases between them. CDR1 SQVTM and CDR2 ANQGSEA come from the germline V gene.

This chain connects TRBV14 to TRBJ2-6, with D perhaps TRBD1 (5 bases). Per germline, CDR1 SGHDN and CDR2 FVKESK. The germline V and J ends were trimmed by 0 bases and 0 bases, with 12 bases remaining between them. This CDR3 has 18 amino acids. CDR3 in amino acids: CASSQDVGLNSGANVLTF. CDR3 DNA sequence: TGTGCCAGCAGCCAAGATGTGGGGCTGAACTCTGGGGCCAACGTCCTGACTTTC.

The chain uses TRBV28 and TRBJ1-6; no firm D call. V was shortened by 7 bases and J by 0 bases, with 10 bases between the two germline ends. The germline V gene encodes CDR1 MDHEN and CDR2 SYDVKM. The CDR3 sequence is 15 residues long. CDR3 sequence (DNA): TGTGCCAGCACCTGGCGGAGCTCCTATAATTCACCCCTCCACTTT. Its translation is CASTWRSSYNSPLHF.

The V gene is TRBV7-2, the J gene TRBJ2-3; the D gene is possibly TRBD1 (5 bases). The V end was cut by 1 base, the J end by 8 bases, with 7 bases between. CDR3 length: 12 amino acids. In germline, CDR1 is SGHTA, CDR2 FQGNSA. The DNA of the CDR3 is TGTGCCAGCAGCTTAGTAGGGGCTACGCAGTATTTT. Its translation: CASSLVGATQYF. Complete variable domain (other parts from reference TRBV7-2 and TRBJ2-3): GAGVSQSPSNKVTEKGKDVELRCDPISGHTALYWYRQSLGQGLEFLIYFQGNSAPDKSGLPSDRFSAERTGGSVSTLTIQRTQQEDSAVYLCASSLVGATQYFGPGTRLTVL.

The chain recombines TRBV4-1 with TRBJ2-5; TRBD1 matches 7 bases. In germline, CDR1 is MGHRA, CDR2 YSYEKL. This CDR3 has 17 residues. V was pared by 5 bases and J by 0 bases, with 12 bases of the junction left unmatched. CDR3: CASSDTWDRPYQETQYF. CDR3 in DNA: TGCGCCAGCAGCGATACGTGGGACAGACCGTACCAAGAGACCCAGTACTTC.

J is TRBJ2-3 and V is TRBV5-4, with TRBD2 matching 9 bases. The CDR3 contains 16 residues. V gave up 4 bases and J gave up 0 bases; unmatched junction bases: 6. Germline V CDR1 and CDR2: SGHNT, YYREEE (reference sequence). CDR3 loop: CASSPGLASSTDTQYF. The CDR3 coding sequence is TGTGCCAGCAGCCCCGGACTAGCGAGCAGCACAGATACGCAGTATTTT.

CDR3 region: CASSVRLDNEQFF. The CDR3 DNA sequence: TGTGCCAGCAGTGTACGTCTAGACAATGAGCAGTTCTTC. V gene TRBV2 combines with J gene TRBJ2-1; no clear D gene. CDR1 is SNHLY and CDR2 is FYNNEI in the germline V gene. The CDR3 length is 13 residues. With 4 bases removed from V and 5 bases from J, the gap between germline ends came to 9 bases.

V and J are TRBV18 and TRBJ1-1; possible D gene TRBD1, 5 bases. The CDR3 spans 13 residues. V was shortened by 6 bases and J by 4 bases, with 12 bases between the two germline ends. Germline V gene sequence: CDR1 KGHSH, CDR2 LQKENI. DNA of the CDR3: TGTGCCAGCTCCGAAAACCAGGGCACTGAAGCTTTCTTT. It specifies CASSENQGTEAFF. The variable domain in full, completed from reference TRBV18 and TRBJ1-1, reads NAGVMQNPRHLVRRRGQEARLRCSPMKGHSHVYWYRQLPEEGLKFMVYLQKENIIDESGMPKERFSAEFPKEGPSILRIQQVVRGDSAAYFCASSENQGTEAFFGQGTRLTVV.

The chain combines TRBV28 with TRBJ2-1, with 7 bases lining up with TRBD2. The germline V gene has CDR1 MDHEN and CDR2 SYDVKM. Trimming took 5 bases from V and 3 from J; bases not matched to a gene: 10. The CDR3 runs to 16 residues. Written as DNA, the CDR3 is TGTGCCAGCAGTCCCCCCGAACTAGCGAACTACAATGAGCAGTTCTTC. Encoded protein: CASSPPELANYNEQFF.

The chain combines TRBV2 with TRBJ1-5; 8 bases map to TRBD1. V shed 5 bases and J 6 bases; nucleotides not matched to a gene: 6. Looked up from germline, CDR1 is SNHLY and CDR2 is FYNNEI. The CDR3 extends over 14 amino acids. CDR3 residues: CASSRTGPSQPQHF. CDR3 DNA: TGTGCCAGCAGTAGGACAGGGCCGAGTCAGCCCCAGCATTTT.

This rearrangement joins TRBV19 to TRBJ2-1; D not resolved. The V end was cut by 1 base, the J end by 4 bases, with 5 bases between. The CDR3 is 13 residues long. The germline V gene encodes CDR1 LNHDA and CDR2 SQIVND (reference sequence). CDR3 region: CASSIGAYNEQFF. CDR3 in DNA: TGTGCCAGTAGTATAGGAGCATACAATGAGCAGTTCTTC.

This sequence joins TRBV7-2 and TRBJ2-1; D is ambiguous. This CDR3 is built from 15 residues. Germline CDR1 reads SGHTA; CDR2 reads FQGNSA. V was shortened by 1 base and J by 0 bases, with 7 bases between the two germline ends. CDR3 nucleotide sequence: TGTGCCAGCAGCTTAGACTACCCCTCCTACAATGAGCAGTTCTTC. Residues: CASSLDYPSYNEQFF. The full variable domain, with the rest looked up from reference TRBV7-2 and TRBJ2-1, is GAGVSQSPSNKVTEKGKDVELRCDPISGHTALYWYRQSLGQGLEFLIYFQGNSAPDKSGLPSDRFSAERTGGSVSTLTIQRTQQEDSAVYLCASSLDYPSYNEQFFGPGTRLTVL.

Only one count was recorded for this clone. This chain joins TRBV2 and TRBJ2-7, with 9 bases that match TRBD2. The trim removed 2 bases at V and 4 bases at J, leaving 3 bases unmatched. CDR1 is SNHLY, CDR2 FYNNEI, per germline. This CDR3 is built from 14 residues. The CDR3 reads CASSESGRIYEQYF. CDR3 nucleotide sequence: TGTGCCAGCAGTGAAAGCGGGAGGATATACGAGCAGTACTTC.

V and J are TRBV5-4 and TRBJ1-2, with 8 bases fitting TRBD1. After removal of 3 bases from V and 3 bases from J, the junction contained 7 bases not matched to a gene. CDR3 length: 15 amino acids. Per the germline V gene, CDR1 is SGHNT and CDR2 is YYREEE (reference sequence). CDR3 nucleotides: TGTGCCAGCAGCTCTAGGACAGGGTGGGACTATGGCTACACCTTC. Translating it yields CASSSRTGWDYGYTF.

The rearrangement joins TRBV7-9 to TRBJ2-7; TRBD2 aligns across 8 bases. The V gene's germline CDR1 is SEHNR and CDR2 FQNEAQ (reference sequence). The CDR3 contains 15 residues. V was pared by 1 base and J by 5 bases, with 7 bases of the junction left unmatched. CDR3 residues: CASSLGGGPNDEQYF. As DNA, the CDR3 is TGTGCCAGCAGCTTAGGCGGGGGGCCAAACGACGAGCAGTACTTC. The full variable domain, in which reference TRBV7-9 and TRBJ2-7 provide the parts outside the CDR3, is DTGVSQNPRHKITKRGQNVTFRCDPISEHNRLYWYRQTLGQGPEFLTYFQNEAQLEKSRLLSDRFSAERPKGSFSTLEIQRTEQGDSAMYLCASSLGGGPNDEQYFGPGTRLTVT.

The rearrangement uses TRBV5-1 and TRBJ2-1; TRBD2 matches 16 bases. V was clipped by 3 bases and J by 3 bases; unmatched bases: 3. There are 17 residues in the CDR3. CDR1 is SGHRS and CDR2 is YFSETQ in the germline V gene. The CDR3 DNA is TGCGCCAGCAGCTGGGGACTAGCGGGGGGGAACTACAATGAGCAGTTCTTC. This gives the protein CASSWGLAGGNYNEQFF.

This clone has a handful of counts. The chain couples TRBV27 to TRBJ1-6; the D is unclear. The ends were cut back, 5 bases at V and 8 bases at J, with 10 bases in the middle. The germline V gene has CDR1 MNHEY and CDR2 SMNVEV (reference sequence). CDR3 length: 13 residues. The CDR3: CASSPKRYSPLHF. In DNA form, the CDR3 reads TGTGCCAGCAGTCCCAAACGGTATTCACCCCTCCACTTT.

The chain recombines TRBV19 with TRBJ2-2; 7 bases are shared with TRBD2. This CDR3 is built from 16 residues. Germline V gene sequence: CDR1 LNHDA, CDR2 SQIVND (reference sequence). The ends lost 3 bases at V and 3 bases at J; junction bases unmatched: 7. The CDR3, as DNA: TGTGCCAGTAGTATGTCTGCTGGGAGGGACACCGGGGAGCTGTTTTTT. Protein: CASSMSAGRDTGELFF.

CDR3 DNA sequence: TGTGCCAGCAGTTCCGCCGGGACAGTCAAAAACATTCAGTACTTC. It is translated as CASSSAGTVKNIQYF. The chain carries TRBV28 and TRBJ2-4; 7 nucleotides align to TRBD1. V lost 4 bases to trimming and J lost 3 bases; unmatched junction nucleotides: 6. This CDR3 has 15 residues. Germline V gives CDR1 MDHEN, CDR2 SYDVKM.

The J gene is TRBJ2-2, the V gene TRBV2; tentatively, D is TRBD1 (7 bases). Germline CDR1 is SNHLY and CDR2 is FYNNEI. V lost 8 bases and J lost 5, with 15 bases in between. The CDR3 consists of 14 residues. The CDR3 protein is CASGGTEETGELFF. CDR3 DNA sequence: TGTGCCAGCGGAGGGACAGAAGAAACCGGGGAGCTGTTTTTT.

The J gene is TRBJ2-2, the V gene TRBV5-8; D uncertain. The ends were cut back, 3 bases at V and 5 bases at J, with 5 bases in the middle. The CDR3 has 12 residues. CDR1 and CDR2 (germline): SGHTS, YDEGEE. This CDR3 reads CASSSRTGELFF. For the CDR3, the DNA is TGTGCCAGCAGCTCGAGGACCGGGGAGCTGTTTTTT.

This sequence joins TRBV9 and TRBJ2-7; 14 bases are shared with TRBD2. This CDR3 has 15 residues. V dropped 0 bases and J dropped 6; count of bases not matched to a gene: 2. Germline assignment: CDR1 SGDLS and CDR2 YYNGEE. The CDR3 sequence: CASSVAGTSGSEQYF. CDR3 DNA: TGTGCCAGCAGCGTAGCCGGGACTAGCGGGAGCGAGCAGTACTTC.

This rearrangement joins TRBV6-1 to TRBJ1-6, with 9 bases that match TRBD1. J lost 8 bases, V lost 1 base, and 6 bases had no gene match. Germline V gene data show CDR1 as MNHNS and CDR2 as SASEGT. The CDR3 contains 16 residues. Here the CDR3 DNA reads TGTGCCAGCAGTGAAGGCGCGGGGACAGGGTATTCACCCCTCCACTTT. This codes for CASSEGAGTGYSPLHF.